One and the same sample provided the 17 T cell receptor beta chains below, sequenced in a study of T cell clonality in common variable immunodeficiency. Generated by immunoSEQ multiplex PCR, the TCRdb table keeps only in-frame clones and is missing some. The repertoire yields some 28,000 clones, none seen only once; the top ten contain roughly an eighth. Sequenced: peripheral blood mononuclear cells. All receptors derive from a person between 18 and 75 years old in good health.

This clone showed up many times. Read coverage stops 3 residues before the CDR3 terminus; the germline J gene supplies the remainder. V is TRBV7-2 and J is TRBJ2-5; D possibly corresponds to TRBD2 (6 bases). Deletions cut 5 bases from V and 4 bases from J, with 11 bases between. CDR3 size: 13 residues. Germline V gene lookup returns CDR1 SGHTA and CDR2 FQGNSA. CDR3 bases read: TGTGCCAGCAGCCAGACTAGGGCAGAGACC. Translating it yields CASSQTRAET. The full-length CDR3 reads as CASSQTRAETQYF.

This clone has a handful of counts. The CDR3 end is not reached by the read, which stops 3 residues before it; the germline J gene fills it in. This chain links TRBV20-1 with TRBJ1-1; D is undetermined. The CDR3 covers 8 residues. Per the germline V gene, CDR1 is DFQATT and CDR2 is SNEGSKA (reference sequence). V was shortened by 7 bases and J by 6 bases, with 3 bases between the two germline ends. This CDR3 reads CSVAEAFF. Partial CDR3 DNA: TGCAGTGTCGCTGAA.

This clone was detected ten times or more. The read is 3 residues too short to cover the CDR3 end, so that end is filled in from the germline J gene. The V gene is TRBV7-9, the J gene TRBJ2-7; TRBD2 aligns across 8 bases. Germline-derived CDR1 and CDR2 are SEHNR and FQNEAQ (reference sequence). The CDR3 is 14 residues long. The ends lost 5 bases at V and 2 bases at J; junction bases unmatched: 5. The CDR3 here is CASSVSGETYEQYF. The CDR3 DNA, read in part, is TGTGCCAGCAGCGTTAGCGGGGAGACCTACGAG.

This clone was found a few times. The read ends 3 residues shy of where the CDR3 ends; the end is completed using the germline J gene. The chain combines TRBV19 with TRBJ1-2; D is perhaps TRBD1 (5 bases). This CDR3 has 14 amino acids. Germline assignment: CDR1 LNHDA and CDR2 SQIVND (reference sequence). The CDR3 protein is CASTQRGGSDTYTF. The CDR3 bases that were read are TGTGCCAGTACTCAGCGGGGGGGATCAGATACC.

This clone was observed at least ten times. At one of its ends the junction is not consistent with the germline gene, which may arise from a read error. The CDR3 extends 3 residues past the end of the read, so its final part is completed from the germline J gene. The rearrangement joins TRBV4-2 to TRBJ1-4, with D possibly matching TRBD1 (5 bases). Germline V lookup: CDR1 LGHNA, CDR2 YNFKEQ. The CDR3 sequence is 18 residues long. CDR3 DNA (partial): TGCGCCAGCAGCCACCCCGTCGGGCAGGGCCGAAATAATGAAAAA. Amino acids: CASSHPVGQGRNNEK. The entire CDR3 protein is CASSHPVGQGRNNEKLFF.

This clone was recorded at least ten times. The CDR3 end falls 3 residues outside the read, so it is completed with the germline J gene. This rearrangement joins TRBV24-1 to TRBJ1-5; D remains unclear. V lost 0 bases and J lost 4, with 6 bases in between. CDR3 length: 14 residues. CDR1 and CDR2 from the germline V gene are KGHDR and SFDVKD. Incomplete CDR3 DNA: TGTGCCACCAGTGATTTGGCGGGGAATCAGCCC. It encodes CATSDLAGNQP. The whole CDR3 reads CATSDLAGNQPQHF.

There are many counts of this clone. The read ends 3 residues shy of where the CDR3 ends; the end is completed using the germline J gene. The chain recombines TRBV28 with TRBJ2-5, with D maybe TRBD1 (6 bases). Germline CDR1 MDHEN, CDR2 SYDVKM. CDR3 size: 15 residues. The V end lost 6 bases, the J end lost 1 base, and 15 bases lay between the germline ends. CDR3 protein: CASSPRDISQETQYF. CDR3 bases read: TGTGCCAGCAGCCCCCGGGACATTTCCCAAGAGACC.

Concerning this clone: The read gets to within 3 residues of the CDR3 end, and the germline J gene fills in the rest. The chain is built from TRBV7-9 and TRBJ1-6, with a possible D match to TRBD1 (6 bases). The ends were cut back, 3 bases at V and 5 bases at J, with 11 bases in the middle. Germline V gene lookup returns CDR1 SEHNR and CDR2 FQNEAQ (reference sequence). This CDR3 spans 15 amino acids. CDR3 in amino acids: CASSFVQGNNSPLHF. The CDR3 DNA, read in part, is TGTGCCAGCAGCTTCGTACAGGGTAATAATTCACCC.

This clone showed up many times. The sequence runs out 3 residues before the end of the CDR3; the remainder is reconstructed from the germline J gene. This sequence joins TRBV20-1 and TRBJ1-6, with TRBD1 identical over 9 bases. CDR1 and CDR2 (germline): DFQATT, SNEGSKA (reference sequence). The CDR3 runs 13 residues. The V and J ends lost 5 bases and 10 bases, in that order; junction bases with no gene match: 6. Incomplete CDR3 DNA: TGCAGTGCTGCCCGGACAGGGGAGTCACCC. Its translation: CSAARTGESP. The whole CDR3 reads CSAARTGESPLHF.

The table lists this clone with many counts. The read gets to within 3 residues of the CDR3 end, and the germline J gene fills in the rest. V and J are TRBV6-2 or TRBV6-3 and TRBJ2-5; D uncertain. Trimming took 2 bases from V and 5 from J, leaving 3 bases between them. Germline V CDR1 and CDR2: MNHEY, SVGEGT. The CDR3 contains 11 residues. This CDR3 is CASSYPETQYF. The CDR3 DNA, read in part, is TGTGCCAGCAGTTACCCGGAGACC.

On this clone: From the germline J gene comes the end of the CDR3, since the read stops 3 residues before it. The gene calls are TRBV20-1 and TRBJ1-2, with 7 positions matching TRBD1. The CDR3 covers 14 residues. Germline trimming cut 3 bases from V and 5 bases from J; bases unmatched to any gene: 9. The germline V gene encodes CDR1 DFQATT and CDR2 SNEGSKA (reference sequence). The CDR3 bases that were read are TGCAGTGCTAGGGGGACAGAATTTAGTTATGGC. Translated, it gives CSARGTEFSYG. The entire CDR3 is CSARGTEFSYGYTF.

This clone was observed many times. The CDR3 end falls 3 residues outside the read, so it is completed with the germline J gene. The chain is built from TRBV20-1 and TRBJ1-2, with D hard to call. Germline CDR1 DFQATT, CDR2 SNEGSKA (reference sequence). With 4 bases removed from V and 3 bases from J, the gap between germline ends came to 12 bases. The CDR3 has 13 amino acids. This chain's CDR3 is CSATAGSHYGYTF. The DNA read from the CDR3 is TGCAGTGCTACCGCCGGGTCTCACTATGGC.

This clone was picked up many times. The CDR3 is cut off 3 residues early in the read; its end comes from the germline J gene. V and J are TRBV19 and TRBJ1-2, with unresolved D. In germline, CDR1 is LNHDA, CDR2 SQIVND (reference sequence). This CDR3 has 13 amino acids. The germline V and J ends were trimmed by 7 bases and 7 bases, with 16 bases remaining between them. The sequenced CDR3 bases are TGTGCCAGTAAGGTCGCGGCAAGCGGTGGC. Protein product: CASKVAASGG. The CDR3, in full, reads CASKVAASGGYTF.

This clone was recorded many times. The read comes to an end 3 residues before the CDR3 does, leaving the germline J gene to fill in the end. The rearrangement joins TRBV7-2 to TRBJ1-2; D perhaps matches TRBD1 (5 bases). Per germline, CDR1 SGHTA and CDR2 FQGNSA. This CDR3 comprises 15 residues. The sequenced CDR3 bases are TGTGCCAGCAGCCCTGGGGGGATGGGGGTGGGGGGC. Amino acid sequence: CASSPGGMGVGG. The whole CDR3 sequence reads CASSPGGMGVGGYTF. Filled out from reference TRBV7-2 and TRBJ1-2, the complete variable domain reads GAGVSQSPSNKVTEKGKDVELRCDPISGHTALYWYRQSLGQGLEFLIYFQGNSAPDKSGLPSDRFSAERTGGSVSTLTIQRTQQEDSAVYLCASSPGGMGVGGYTFGSGTRLTVV.

A word on this clone: The CDR3 goes on 3 residues after the read ends, and that part is filled in from the germline J gene. This chain links TRBV19 with TRBJ1-5, with 7 bases lining up with TRBD1. From germline, CDR1 is LNHDA and CDR2 SQIVND (reference sequence). The J segment lost 5 bases and the V segment lost 7 bases, leaving 8 bases of the junction unmatched. This CDR3 region has 14 residues. The CDR3 reads CASTVDRADQPQHF. The sequenced part of the CDR3 DNA is TGTGCCAGTACCGTAGACAGGGCCGATCAGCCC.

This clone was observed many times. Read data end 3 residues before the CDR3 end; the end is taken from the germline J gene. J is TRBJ1-4 and V is TRBV20-1; 8 positions match TRBD1. After removal of 3 bases from V and 7 bases from J, the junction contained 10 bases not matched to a gene. CDR3 length: 15 amino acids. CDR1 and CDR2 from the germline V gene are DFQATT and SNEGSKA (reference sequence). The CDR3 spells CSARENRGMGEKLFF. The part of the CDR3 DNA that was read is TGCAGTGCTAGGGAGAACAGGGGGATGGGTGAAAAA.

The table lists this clone with many counts. The sequence runs out 3 residues before the end of the CDR3; the remainder is reconstructed from the germline J gene. J is TRBJ2-3 and V is TRBV6-2 or TRBV6-3; 8 bases agree with TRBD2. Germline V lookup: CDR1 MNHEY, CDR2 SVGEGT. With 6 bases clipped from V and 3 bases from J, the junction kept 8 bases outside the gene matches. The CDR3 extends over 15 amino acids. CDR3 DNA (partial): TGTGCCAGCAGCTCCGGGACTAGAGTTACAGATACG. This gives the protein CASSSGTRVTDT. The CDR3 in full is CASSSGTRVTDTQYF.